These 20 T cell receptor beta chains originate from one sample sequenced in a study of post-analysis software for immune sequencing data (dated by TCRdb to between 2014 and 2016). These TCRs' antigens remain unknown. Study-wide findings and limitations: Patients showed significantly higher frequencies than controls for about five TRBV segments, among them TRBV5-6, TRBV5-1 and TRBV20-1.

The method was PCR. Sequencer: Illumina HiSeq 2500. Unique molecular identifiers were incorporated into TCR beta cDNA libraries to reduce PCR and sequencing biases. TCRdb trimmed public reads at Q25 via fastp, called clones via MiXCR and kept in-frame beta chains. Entries that share a CDR3 protein sequence are merged under the most common genes and DNA. Here the sample has about 770,000 distinct CDR3 sequences; around 42% occur a single time. Jointly, the top ten make up 4.9% of the sample. The specimen sequenced was blood. Receptors were obtained from a girl under 18 with multiple sclerosis.

This clonotype was picked up a small number of times. The rearrangement uses TRBV9 and TRBJ2-3; no reliable D call. The CDR3 consists of 14 residues. The germline V gene has CDR1 SGDLS and CDR2 YYNGEE. Trimming pared 0 bases from V and 2 bases from J, leaving 7 bases between. The CDR3 loop reads CASSVGFFTDTQYF. DNA for the CDR3: TGTGCCAGCAGCGTAGGGTTTTTCACAGATACGCAGTATTTT. The whole variable domain, filled in from reference TRBV9 and TRBJ2-3, reads DSGVTQTPKHLITATGQRVTLRCSPRSGDLSVYWYQQSLDQGLQFLIQYYNGEERAKGNILERFSAQQFPDLHSELNLSSLELGDSALYFCASSVGFFTDTQYFGPGTRLTVL.

In DNA form, the CDR3 reads TGTGCCAGCAGCTCGGGACAGGGGGGCTACAATGAGCAGTTCTTC. It is translated as CASSSGQGGYNEQFF. The chain carries TRBV7-9 and TRBJ2-1; 11 nucleotides agree with TRBD1. This CDR3 is built from 15 residues. V was pared by 4 bases and J by 3 bases, with 2 bases of the junction left unmatched. CDR1 is SEHNR, CDR2 FQNEAQ, per germline (reference sequence).

This clonotype occurred once. V and J are TRBV15 and TRBJ2-5; possibly TRBD2 for D (5 bases). V lost 9 bases and J lost 9, with 14 bases in between. This CDR3 is built from 11 residues. CDR1 and CDR2 from the germline V gene are LNHNV and YYDKDF (reference sequence). The CDR3 DNA is TGTGCCACTATGGGATTGGAGGCCCAGTACTTC. It codes for CATMGLEAQYF.

In regard to this clonotype: A read error is possible here, since a much larger clone lies one base away. The chain recombines TRBV7-2 with TRBJ1-1; D is unresolved. The CDR3 loop spans 12 amino acids. From germline, CDR1 is SGHTA and CDR2 FQGNSA. CDR3 bases: TGTGCCAGCAACTTAACCCCACTTGAAGCTTTCTTT. It is translated as CASNLTPLEAFF.

The chain recombines TRBV20-1 with TRBJ1-2, with 7 bases identical to TRBD1. The CDR3 runs to 12 residues. V was clipped by 0 bases and J by 12 bases; unmatched bases: 7. CDR1 and CDR2 (germline): DFQATT, SNEGSKA (reference sequence). This chain's CDR3 is CSAREGYTGDTF. CDR3 nucleotides: TGCAGTGCTAGAGAGGGGTACACAGGGGACACCTTC.

The chain recombines TRBV6-4 with TRBJ2-3; the D gene could be TRBD1 or TRBD2 (6 bases each). CDR3 length: 14 amino acids. Germline CDR1 and CDR2: MRHNA and SNTAGT. V lost 4 bases to trimming and J lost 7 bases, with 15 bases between them. The CDR3 DNA reads as TGTGCCAGCAGTGCAAGGCCTGGGGGGCATACGCAGTATTTT. This codes for CASSARPGGHTQYF.

This clonotype was detected once. The chain couples TRBV6-6 to TRBJ1-1; D is unresolved. Trimming shortened V by 10 bases and J by 2 bases, and 14 bases separated the two germline ends. CDR3 length equals 13 residues. CDR1 is MNHNY and CDR2 is SVGAGI in the germline V gene (reference sequence). This CDR3 reads CATAIPGNTEAFF. In nucleotides, the CDR3 is TGTGCCACCGCCATTCCAGGTAACACTGAAGCTTTCTTT.

V gene TRBV29-1 combines with J gene TRBJ1-2; no clear D gene. The V gene lost 3 bases and the J gene lost 8 bases, with 13 bases spanning the gap. CDR3 length: 12 amino acids. Per the germline V gene, CDR1 is SQVTM and CDR2 is ANQGSEA. CDR3 DNA: TGCAGCGTTGATGACCCAGGAACGGGCTACACCTTC. Protein sequence: CSVDDPGTGYTF. Using reference TRBV29-1 and TRBJ1-2 for the parts outside the CDR3, the full variable domain is SAVISQKPSRDICQRGTSLTIQCQVDSQVTMMFWYRQQPGQSLTLIATANQGSEATYESGFVIDKFPISRPNLTFSTLTVSNMSPEDSSIYLCSVDDPGTGYTFGSGTRLTVV.

The V call is TRBV7-9, the J call TRBJ1-2; the D gene is possibly TRBD1 (5 bases). The V gene lost 5 bases and the J gene lost 4 bases, with 17 bases spanning the gap. The CDR3 extends over 15 amino acids. Germline V CDR1 and CDR2: SEHNR, FQNEAQ (reference sequence). This chain's CDR3 is CASSETAGDAYGYTF. The CDR3 bases are TGTGCCAGCAGCGAGACAGCCGGCGACGCCTATGGCTACACCTTC. Full variable domain (rest looked up from reference TRBV7-9 and TRBJ1-2): DTGVSQNPRHKITKRGQNVTFRCDPISEHNRLYWYRQTLGQGPEFLTYFQNEAQLEKSRLLSDRFSAERPKGSFSTLEIQRTEQGDSAMYLCASSETAGDAYGYTFGSGTRLTVV.

This rearrangement joins TRBV2 to TRBJ1-5, with TRBD1 identical over 7 bases. Trimming at V came to 6 bases and at J to 3 bases, leaving 5 bases not matched to a gene. Germline V CDR1 and CDR2: SNHLY, FYNNEI. This CDR3 contains 14 residues. This CDR3 is CASSATGNNQPQHF. The CDR3 nucleotides read TGTGCCAGCAGCGCGACAGGGAACAATCAGCCCCAGCATTTT. The full variable domain, in which reference TRBV2 and TRBJ1-5 provide the parts outside the CDR3, is EPEVTQTPSHQVTQMGQEVILRCVPISNHLYFYWYRQILGQKVEFLVSFYNNEISEKSEIFDDQFSVERPDGSNFTLKIRSTKLEDSAMYFCASSATGNNQPQHFGDGTRLSIL.

Notes on this clonotype: One base away lies a much larger clone, so this may be a sequencing read error. This chain links TRBV12-3 or TRBV12-4 with TRBJ2-4; 11 bases line up with TRBD2. The end of the DNA fits TRBJ2-7 better, so the J call may be wrong. This CDR3 contains 14 residues. Here the CDR3 reads CASSTGLAAHEQYF. DNA for the CDR3: TGTGCCAGCAGTACGGGACTAGCGGCCCACGAGCAGTACTTC.

In its sample, this clonotype was seen a few times. The genes are TRBV12-3 or TRBV12-4 and TRBJ2-7; D may be TRBD1 (7 bases). The J call may be in error: the DNA end matches TRBJ2-5 better. The CDR3 spans 14 residues. This CDR3 reads CASSSGTAGETQYF. CDR3 DNA sequence: TGTGCCAGCAGTTCCGGGACAGCGGGAGAGACCCAGTACTTC.

V is TRBV20-1 and J is TRBJ2-5; a possible D gene is TRBD1 (6 bases). The CDR3 is made up of 15 amino acids. Trimming removed 0 bases at V and 12 bases at J, with 23 bases between. Germline CDR1 and CDR2: DFQATT and SNEGSKA (reference sequence). CDR3 DNA: TGCAGTGCTAGAGATCAGAGGGAACAGGGCCCGTGGGAGTACTTC. Encoded protein: CSARDQREQGPWEYF.

This sequence joins TRBV24-1 and TRBJ2-1; possibly TRBD2 for D (7 bases). CDR1 KGHDR and CDR2 SFDVKD come from the germline V gene. The CDR3 has 17 residues. V was cut by 4 bases and J by 1 base, with 16 bases left in between. CDR3 in amino acids: CATSDTAGEGSYNEQFF. For the CDR3, the DNA is TGTGCCACCAGTGACACTGCAGGGGAGGGGTCCTACAATGAGCAGTTCTTC.

This clonotype was detected a few times. The genes are TRBV15 and TRBJ2-7; D gene uncertain. There are 12 residues in the CDR3. V was pared by 0 bases and J by 6 bases, with 6 bases between. CDR1 and CDR2 from the germline V gene are LNHNV and YYDKDF (reference sequence). CDR3 nucleotide sequence: TGTGCCACCAGCAGAGACGGCACCGAGCAGTACTTC. This encodes CATSRDGTEQYF. The full variable domain, in which reference TRBV15 and TRBJ2-7 provide the parts outside the CDR3, is DAMVIQNPRYQVTQFGKPVTLSCSQTLNHNVMYWYQQKSSQAPKLLFHYYDKDFNNEADTPDNFQSRRPNTSFCFLDIRSPGLGDTAMYLCATSRDGTEQYFGPGTRLTVT.

The chain is built from TRBV5-1 and TRBJ2-3; D may be TRBD1 (7 bases). V was clipped by 0 bases and J by 4 bases, with 12 bases between them. This CDR3 is built from 15 residues. Germline CDR1 SGHRS, CDR2 YFSETQ. CDR3 region: CASSLGQGLADTQYF. CDR3 nucleotide sequence: TGCGCCAGCAGCTTGGGACAGGGACTGGCAGATACGCAGTATTTT.

The chain links TRBV10-3 to TRBJ2-1, with 9 bases matching TRBD2. Trimming cost V 0 bases and J 4 bases; bases outside gene matches: 7. The CDR3 sequence is 17 residues long. Germline V gene lookup returns CDR1 ENHRY and CDR2 SYGVKD. CDR3 protein: CAISESGSGGPYNEQFF. CDR3 bases: TGTGCCATCAGTGAGTCGGGTAGCGGGGGACCTTACAATGAGCAGTTCTTC.

There are a few counts of this clonotype. The rearrangement uses TRBV7-2 and TRBJ1-2, with 8 bases fitting TRBD1. Looked up from germline, CDR1 is SGHTA and CDR2 is FQGNSA. Trimming at V came to 4 bases and at J to 8 bases, leaving 9 bases not matched to a gene. The CDR3 is 14 residues long. The chain's CDR3 is CASSSQGAKGGYTF. The DNA for the CDR3 is TGTGCCAGCAGCTCTCAGGGGGCTAAGGGAGGCTACACCTTC.

This clonotype showed up just a few times. The chain joins TRBV10-3 to TRBJ2-5; TRBD2 matches at 11 bases. The CDR3 contains 14 residues. Losses at the gene ends were 6 bases for V and 5 bases for J; bases not matched to a gene: 5. Germline V gives CDR1 ENHRY, CDR2 SYGVKD. The CDR3 bases are TGTGCCATCAGGGATAGCGGGAGGGCTGAGACCCAGTACTTC. This sequence encodes CAIRDSGRAETQYF.

This clonotype was counted only a few times. The chain employs TRBV5-1 and TRBJ2-7; D might be TRBD2 (6 bases). V was cut by 6 bases and J by 2 bases, with 24 bases left in between. In germline, CDR1 is SGHRS, CDR2 YFSETQ. The CDR3 totals 17 residues. CDR3 region: CASTPGPGLKITYEQYF. CDR3 in DNA: TGCGCCAGCACCCCAGGACCGGGACTCAAGATAACCTACGAGCAGTACTTC.